What follows are 2 T cell receptor beta chains derived from one specimen sequenced in a study of shared clonotypes between healthy human individuals. Some clones are missing from TCRdb's copy, which holds only in-frame ones; the method was immunoSEQ multiplex PCR. The data show more than 1.2 million clones, 98% seen once. Material for sequencing was naive CD4+ T cells sorted from blood. Documented subset: CD45RA+ positively selected. The receptors stem from a man aged 25-45 years in good health.

CDR3 region: CASSPQGRFSYEQYF. CDR3 coding DNA: TGTGCCAGCAGCCCACAGGGTCGGTTTTCCTACGAGCAGTACTTC. The rearrangement joins TRBV13 to TRBJ2-7; D is possibly TRBD1 (6 bases). This CDR3 spans 15 amino acids. Germline CDR1 is PRHDT and CDR2 is FYEKMQ (reference sequence). V lost 5 bases, J lost 1 base, and 15 bases lay in between.

J is TRBJ1-5 and V is TRBV7-8; maybe TRBD1 (6 bases). V was cut by 2 bases and J by 2 bases, with 13 bases left in between. The CDR3 runs to 16 residues. Germline V gene sequence: CDR1 SGHVS, CDR2 FQNEAQ. CDR3: CASSLRGRVGNQPQHF. In DNA form, the CDR3 reads TGTGCCAGCAGCTTACGGGGGCGCGTTGGCAATCAGCCCCAGCATTTT.